Each of the 11 T cell receptor beta chains below was sequenced from the same sample in a study of blood T cell repertoires in COVID-19 (dated by TCRdb to 2019 to 2021). Library preparation used the immunoSEQ multiplex PCR assay. Drawn from immuneACCESS, this table holds only the in-frame rearrangements with V and J called that TCRdb kept. Clones are partly lost; checked studies trace under half to an unresolved V gene and leave the rest unexplained. This sample has fewer than 350,000 clones in its table, and around 85% of those were observed once. Together, the top ten hold roughly 2% of the sample. Input material: PBMCs or T cells enriched from blood (not recorded which). All receptors come from a man aged 25 to 40 who had recovered from COVID-19.

This chain uses TRBV19 with TRBJ1-2; D gene unclear. V was shortened by 3 bases and J by 8 bases, with 13 bases between the two germline ends. The CDR3 consists of 13 residues. Germline V lookup: CDR1 LNHDA, CDR2 SQIVND (reference sequence). CDR3 loop: CASSIHIRGGYTF. The DNA for the CDR3 is TGTGCCAGTAGTATTCATATAAGAGGAGGCTACACCTTC.

The CDR3 is CASNKPGQETQYF. The CDR3 DNA sequence: TGTGCCAGCAATAAACCCGGCCAAGAGACCCAGTACTTC. This chain links TRBV7-2 with TRBJ2-5; D unresolved. V lost 7 bases and J 1 base, leaving 10 bases between the germline ends. Germline CDR1 is SGHTA and CDR2 is FQGNSA. The CDR3 has 13 residues.

V usage is TRBV6-5 and J usage is TRBJ1-5, with D possibly being TRBD1 (6 bases). The length of the CDR3 is 13 residues. Germline values: CDR1 MNHEY, CDR2 SVGAGI. Trimming removed 7 bases at V and 5 bases at J, with 12 bases between. This CDR3 reads CASTTGLYQPQHF. The CDR3 region has the DNA TGTGCCAGCACTACAGGGCTCTATCAGCCCCAGCATTTT.

The chain recombines TRBV5-8 with TRBJ2-1; TRBD2 agrees at 8 bases. The CDR3 loop spans 17 amino acids. Germline CDR1 is SGHTS and CDR2 is YDEGEE. With V trimmed by 2 bases and J by 6 bases, 13 bases remained unmatched. CDR3 in DNA: TGTGCCAGCAGCTTTGTCCGGGGGGGTGACTTGCCCAATGAGCAGTTCTTC. Protein product: CASSFVRGGDLPNEQFF.

The chain has TRBV10-1 and TRBJ2-2, with D unresolved. The CDR3 length is 15 residues. V was shortened by 6 bases and J by 3 bases, with 14 bases between the two germline ends. Germline CDR1 and CDR2: WNHNN and SYGVQD (reference sequence). The CDR3: CASSSRSDYTGELFF. Here the CDR3 DNA reads TGCGCCAGCAGCTCGAGGTCAGACTACACCGGGGAGCTGTTTTTT.

The CDR3 nucleotides read TGTGCCAGCAGCTTAGAGGTATCTGAAGCTTTCTTT. This translates into CASSLEVSEAFF. The V and J genes are TRBV5-4 and TRBJ1-1; D is ambiguous. V shed 2 bases and J shed 6 bases, with 8 bases lying between them. The CDR3 extends over 12 amino acids. Germline CDR1 SGHNT, CDR2 YYREEE (reference sequence). The variable domain in full, completed from reference TRBV5-4 and TRBJ1-1, reads ETGVTQSPTHLIKTRGQQVTLRCSSQSGHNTVSWYQQALGQGPQFIFQYYREEENGRGNFPPRFSGLQFPNYSSELNVNALELDDSALYLCASSLEVSEAFFGQGTRLTVV.

The rearrangement joins TRBV3-1 (or the pseudogene TRBV3-2) to TRBJ2-3, with 8 bases that match TRBD1. Unmatched junction bases numbered 5, after V lost 1 base and J lost 5 bases. CDR3 length equals 15 residues. The germline CDR1 and CDR2 sequences are LGHDT and YNNKEL (reference sequence). CDR3 protein: CASSQAETGEDTQYF. The CDR3 nucleotides are TGTGCCAGCAGCCAAGCGGAGACAGGGGAAGATACGCAGTATTTT.

CDR3 sequence reads: CASSPPSRGRDTQYF. For the CDR3, the DNA is TGTGCCAGCTCACCACCGTCCAGGGGGCGTGATACGCAGTATTTT. The rearrangement links TRBV18 to TRBJ2-3; 8 nucleotides match TRBD1. V dropped 0 bases and J dropped 6; count of bases not matched to a gene: 5. The CDR3 totals 15 residues. Germline V lookup: CDR1 KGHSH, CDR2 LQKENI. Looking up the rest from reference TRBV18 and TRBJ2-3 gives the full variable domain: NAGVMQNPRHLVRRRGQEARLRCSPMKGHSHVYWYRQLPEEGLKFMVYLQKENIIDESGMPKERFSAEFPKEGPSILRIQQVVRGDSAAYFCASSPPSRGRDTQYFGPGTRLTVL.

Note on this clone: This sample also contains other DNA sequences that code for the same CDR3. The chain combines TRBV19 with TRBJ1-5; 7 bases are shared with TRBD1. CDR3 length: 14 amino acids. CDR1 is LNHDA and CDR2 is SQIVND in the germline V gene (reference sequence). J was trimmed by 0 bases and V by 8 bases; bases with no gene match: 4. The CDR3 sequence: CASSGTASNQPQHF. The CDR3 bases are TGTGCCAGTTCCGGGACAGCTAGCAATCAGCCCCAGCATTTT.

The rearrangement joins TRBV9 to TRBJ2-1, with a tentative D call TRBD1 (6 bases). CDR1 and CDR2 (germline): SGDLS, YYNGEE. This CDR3 has 14 residues. V was pared by 0 bases and J by 8 bases, with 12 bases between. DNA for the CDR3: TGTGCCAGCAGCGTAGGGGGGCGGAGCTATGAGCAGTTCTTC. Translated, it gives CASSVGGRSYEQFF.

The chain employs TRBV19 and TRBJ1-1; unclear D gene. Germline CDR1 and CDR2: LNHDA and SQIVND (reference sequence). The CDR3 consists of 16 residues. Trimming shortened V by 3 bases and J by 2 bases, and 16 bases separated the two germline ends. Written as DNA, the CDR3 is TGTGCCAGTAGTATTGGCAGGAAGAGAACCAACACTGAAGCTTTCTTT. Translating it yields CASSIGRKRTNTEAFF.